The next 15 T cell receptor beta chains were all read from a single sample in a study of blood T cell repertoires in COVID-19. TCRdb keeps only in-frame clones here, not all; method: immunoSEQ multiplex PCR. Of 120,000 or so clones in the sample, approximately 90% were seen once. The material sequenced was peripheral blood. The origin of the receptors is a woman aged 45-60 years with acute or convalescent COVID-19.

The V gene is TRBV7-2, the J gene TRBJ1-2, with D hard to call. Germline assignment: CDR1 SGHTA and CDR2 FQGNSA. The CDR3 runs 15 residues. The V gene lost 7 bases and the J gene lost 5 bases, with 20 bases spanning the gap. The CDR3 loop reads CASTLAELAVYGYTF. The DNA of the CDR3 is TGTGCCAGCACCCTCGCCGAACTAGCAGTGTATGGCTACACCTTC.

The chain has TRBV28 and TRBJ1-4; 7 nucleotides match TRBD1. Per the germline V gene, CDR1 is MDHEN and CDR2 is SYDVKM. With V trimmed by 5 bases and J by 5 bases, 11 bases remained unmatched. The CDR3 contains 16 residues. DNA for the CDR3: TGTGCCAGCAGTCGGGGGACCGGGACAGTCAATGAAAAACTGTTTTTT. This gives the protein CASSRGTGTVNEKLFF.

CDR3 DNA: TGTGCCAGCAGCATCCTCAACAGGGTGGGGGAGACCCAGTACTTC. Translating it yields CASSILNRVGETQYF. The chain couples TRBV7-7 to TRBJ2-5, with TRBD1 as a possible D gene (6 bases). Trimming pared 5 bases from V and 5 bases from J, leaving 18 bases between. Germline V gene lookup returns CDR1 SSHAT and CDR2 FNYEAQ (reference sequence). The CDR3 loop spans 15 amino acids.

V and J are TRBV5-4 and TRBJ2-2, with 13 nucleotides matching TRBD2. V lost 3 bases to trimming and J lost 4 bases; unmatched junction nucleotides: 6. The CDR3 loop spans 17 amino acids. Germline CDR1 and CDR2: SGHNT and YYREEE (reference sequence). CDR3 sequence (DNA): TGTGCCAGCAGCTCCGCGGGACTAGCGGGATCCACCGGGGAGCTGTTTTTT. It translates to CASSSAGLAGSTGELFF.

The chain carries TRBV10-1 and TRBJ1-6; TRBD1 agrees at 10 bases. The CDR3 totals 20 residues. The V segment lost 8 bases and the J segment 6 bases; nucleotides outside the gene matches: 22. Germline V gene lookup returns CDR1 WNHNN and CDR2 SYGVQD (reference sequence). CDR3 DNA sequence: TGCGCCAGCGGCGAGGCTCCGGGACAGGGGAATCGAGGTAGTAATTCACCCCTCCACTTT. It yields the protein CASGEAPGQGNRGSNSPLHF.

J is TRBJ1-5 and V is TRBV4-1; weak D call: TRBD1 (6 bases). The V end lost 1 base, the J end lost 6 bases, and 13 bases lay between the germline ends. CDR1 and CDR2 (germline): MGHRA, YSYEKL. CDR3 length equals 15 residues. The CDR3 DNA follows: TGCGCCAGCAGCCAAGGACACCAGGGGAGTCAGCCCCAGCATTTT. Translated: CASSQGHQGSQPQHF.

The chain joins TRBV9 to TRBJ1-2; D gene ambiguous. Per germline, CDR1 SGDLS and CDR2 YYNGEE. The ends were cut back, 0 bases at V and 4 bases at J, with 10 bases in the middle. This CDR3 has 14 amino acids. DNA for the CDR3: TGTGCCAGCAGCGTAGGCCCATTGGCCTATGGCTACACCTTC. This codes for CASSVGPLAYGYTF.

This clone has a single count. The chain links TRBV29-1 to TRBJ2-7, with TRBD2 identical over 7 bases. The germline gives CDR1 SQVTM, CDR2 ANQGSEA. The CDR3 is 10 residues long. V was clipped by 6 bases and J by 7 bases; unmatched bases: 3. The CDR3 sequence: CSVGEGEQYF. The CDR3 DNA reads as TGCAGCGTGGGGGAGGGAGAGCAGTACTTC.

CDR3 DNA: TGTGCCAGCAGCTTACGGGAGGCTGAAGCTTTCTTT. Translating it yields CASSLREAEAFF. The chain employs TRBV13 and TRBJ1-1; no firm D call. Between the trimmed V and J ends, which lost 2 bases and 6 bases, there was a span of 7 bases. The CDR3 is 12 amino acids. Per germline, CDR1 PRHDT and CDR2 FYEKMQ (reference sequence).

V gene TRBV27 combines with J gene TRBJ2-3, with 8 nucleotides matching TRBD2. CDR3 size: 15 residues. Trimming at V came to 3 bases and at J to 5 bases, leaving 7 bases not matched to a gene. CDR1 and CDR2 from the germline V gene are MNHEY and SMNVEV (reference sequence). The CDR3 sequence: CASSLTGGPVDTQYF. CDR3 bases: TGTGCCAGCAGTTTGACGGGAGGGCCGGTAGATACGCAGTATTTT.

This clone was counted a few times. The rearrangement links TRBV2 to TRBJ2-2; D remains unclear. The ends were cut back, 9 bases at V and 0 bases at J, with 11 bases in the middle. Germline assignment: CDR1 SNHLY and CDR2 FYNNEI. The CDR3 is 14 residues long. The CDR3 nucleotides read TGTGCCAGGAAGAGGAGAGCGAACACCGGGGAGCTGTTTTTT. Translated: CARKRRANTGELFF.

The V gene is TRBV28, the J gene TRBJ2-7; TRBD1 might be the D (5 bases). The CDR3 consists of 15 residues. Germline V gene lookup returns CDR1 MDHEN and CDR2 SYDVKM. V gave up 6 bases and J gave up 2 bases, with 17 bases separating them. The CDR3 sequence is CASRPALAGTYEQYF. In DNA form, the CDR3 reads TGTGCCAGCAGGCCTGCCCTGGCAGGGACCTACGAGCAGTACTTC.

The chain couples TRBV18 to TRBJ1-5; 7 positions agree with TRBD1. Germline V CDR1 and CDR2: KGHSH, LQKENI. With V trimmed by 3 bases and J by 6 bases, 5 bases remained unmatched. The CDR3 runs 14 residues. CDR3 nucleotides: TGTGCCAGCTCACCGCGACAGGGACGTCAGCCCCAGCATTTT. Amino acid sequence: CASSPRQGRQPQHF.

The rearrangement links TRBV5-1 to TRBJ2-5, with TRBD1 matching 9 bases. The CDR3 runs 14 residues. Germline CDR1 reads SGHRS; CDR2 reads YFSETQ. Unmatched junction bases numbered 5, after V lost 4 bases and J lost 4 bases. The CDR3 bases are TGCGCCAGCAGCACCTGGACAGGGGCAGAGACCCAGTACTTC. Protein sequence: CASSTWTGAETQYF.

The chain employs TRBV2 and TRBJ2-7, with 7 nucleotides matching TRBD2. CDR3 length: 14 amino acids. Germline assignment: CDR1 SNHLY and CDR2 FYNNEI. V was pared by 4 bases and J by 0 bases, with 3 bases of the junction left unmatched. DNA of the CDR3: TGTGCCAGCAGTGTACCTAGCGGCTCCTACGAGCAGTACTTC. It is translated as CASSVPSGSYEQYF.